Here is one T cell receptor (beta chain) with its context. The sample carries other DNA sequences with the same CDR3. The data were obtained in a study of blood T cell repertoires in COVID-19. Study in general: The United States, Italy and Spain supplied acute and convalescent COVID-19 samples. PBMCs, B-cell-depleted T cells, or T cells provided the cDNA or gDNA that made up the material.

In the authors' methods: Researchers report that nucleated cell counts were estimated from reference gene primer amplification. Some clones are missing from TCRdb's copy, which holds only in-frame ones; the method was immunoSEQ multiplex PCR. The V and J calls and the clone size are those of that table, but D and trimming were determined from the DNA. The sample holds about 87,000 clones, under 85% seen once. Germline V CDR1 and CDR2: LNHDA, SQIVND (reference sequence). This CDR3 has 14 residues. V lost 5 bases, J lost 4 bases, and 15 bases lay in between. V usage is TRBV19 and J usage is TRBJ2-7; tentatively, D is TRBD2 (7 bases). The sequenced sample consisted of peripheral blood. This clonotype was sampled from a woman in her seventies with acute or convalescent COVID-19. CDR3 sequence (DNA): TGTGCCAGTAGTCGTCGGGGGCGGGGGTACGAGCAGTACTTC. It codes for CASSRRGRGYEQYF.